Ten or more counts support the clone carrying this T cell receptor beta chain. The antigen is not known. Physicians reached a diagnosis by relying on clinical symptoms, serum thyroxine, TRAb, thyroid ultrasound and orbital computed tomography. From RNA, the CDR3 regions of TCR beta chains were amplified and sequenced. Second-round multiplex PCR came after first-round RT-PCR with HTBI primers. TCRdb passed the multiplex PCR reads through MiXCR, listing each CDR3 protein once. The sample has 300,000 to 400,000 distinct CDR3 sequences; about a sixth are singletons. This specimen comes from a study of Graves' ophthalmopathy and Graves' hyperthyroidism. Study-level background: Researchers obtained peripheral blood at initial diagnosis, before any treatment had begun.

CDR3 size: 15 residues. Trimming removed 3 bases from V and 0 bases from J; junction bases left unmatched: 4. Germline V gene sequence: CDR1 SGHAT, CDR2 FQNNGV. Findings and caveats of the study: Ophthalmopathy progression was predicted by the model at 60% to 71% sensitivity and roughly 72% specificity. A 13-signature model separated ophthalmopathy from stable hyperthyroidism, approximately 87% sensitivity, roughly 81% specificity.

What was sequenced was peripheral blood. This clonotype was sampled from an adult man with Graves' ophthalmopathy. The V call is TRBV11-2, the J call TRBJ2-5, with 7 positions matching TRBD1. CDR3 in amino acids: CASSFWGQNQETQYF. CDR3 nucleotide sequence: TGTGCCAGCAGCTTCTGGGGACAGAACCAAGAGACCCAGTACTTC. Combining the CDR3 with reference TRBV11-2 and TRBJ2-5 gives the whole variable domain EAGVAQSPRYKIIEKRQSVAFWCNPISGHATLYWYQQILGQGPKLLIQFQNNGVVDDSQLPKDRFSAERLKGVDSTLKIQPAKLEDSAVYLCASSFWGQNQETQYFGPGTRLLVL.